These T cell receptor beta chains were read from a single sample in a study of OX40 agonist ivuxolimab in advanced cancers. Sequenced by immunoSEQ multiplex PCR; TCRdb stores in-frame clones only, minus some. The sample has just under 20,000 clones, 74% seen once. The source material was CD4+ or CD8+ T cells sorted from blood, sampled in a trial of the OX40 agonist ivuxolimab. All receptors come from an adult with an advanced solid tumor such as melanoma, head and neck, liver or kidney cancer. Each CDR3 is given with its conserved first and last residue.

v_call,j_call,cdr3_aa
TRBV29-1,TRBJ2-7,CSVDGLADSYEQYF
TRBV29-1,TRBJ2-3,CSVEARQMPTDTQYF
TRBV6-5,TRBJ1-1,CASSLTGQDLLIGAFF
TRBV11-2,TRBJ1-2,CASSLDASGYTF
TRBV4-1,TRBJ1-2,CASSQEGTQGLHGYTF
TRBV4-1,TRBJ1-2,CASSPGQLDYGYTF
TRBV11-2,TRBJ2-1,CASSILAGVGNEQFF
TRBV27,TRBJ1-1,CASSLSFAGMNTEAFF
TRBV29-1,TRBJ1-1,CSGRDTEYTEAFF
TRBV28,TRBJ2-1,CATSFYGNEQFF
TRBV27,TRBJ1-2,CASSLSGEGYGYTF
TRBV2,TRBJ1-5,CASSDPGWAQPQHF
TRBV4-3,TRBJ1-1,CASSQLPQGTLGTEAFF
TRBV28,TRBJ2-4,CASSPLWVRGNKNIQYF
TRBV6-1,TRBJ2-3,CASSERLLTDTQYF
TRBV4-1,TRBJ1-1,CASSQDRSPNTEAFF
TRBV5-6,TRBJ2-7,CASSGGRTRPYEQYF
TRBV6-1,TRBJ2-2,CASTLLTGEAGELFF
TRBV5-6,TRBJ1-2,CASSLPPQGIYDYGYTF
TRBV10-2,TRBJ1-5,CASRTGGSSSQPQHF
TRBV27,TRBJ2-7,CASRAGHPYEQYF
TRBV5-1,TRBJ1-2,CASSLESGGPDYGYTF
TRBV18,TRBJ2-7,CASSPPQDVLSYEQYF
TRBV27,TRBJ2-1,CASLNQGNEQFF
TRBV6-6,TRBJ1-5,CASRWTGEQPQHF
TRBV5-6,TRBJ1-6,CASSGQGGGSPLHF
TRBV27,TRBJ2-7,CASRLAGPYEQYF
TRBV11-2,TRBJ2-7,CASSLAGDEQYF
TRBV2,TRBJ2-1,CARGTAYNEQFF
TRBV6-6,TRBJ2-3,CASSYGSTDTQYF
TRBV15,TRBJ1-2,CATSERDYGYTF
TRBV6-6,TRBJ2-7,CASSYGQGGYEQYF
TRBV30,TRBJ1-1,CTWSARGLNTEAFF
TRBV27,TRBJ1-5,CASSSGQGSYSNQPQHF
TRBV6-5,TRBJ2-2,CASRGQVTYTGELFF
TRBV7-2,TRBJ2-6,CASTGGLGGFSGANVLTF
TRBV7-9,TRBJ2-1,CASSHTLAGDSEQFF
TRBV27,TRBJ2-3,CASSLLRGFTDTQYF
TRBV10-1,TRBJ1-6,CASSVGVDSPLHF
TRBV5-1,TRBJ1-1,CASSLNTEAFF
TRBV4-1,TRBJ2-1,CASSQGFPSGGPYNEQFF
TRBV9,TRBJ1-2,CASSAYRRQSDGYTF
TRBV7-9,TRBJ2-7,CASSHPGGAYEQYF
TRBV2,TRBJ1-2,CASSDGQVSYGYTF
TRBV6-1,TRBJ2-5,CASSGPNRRWETQYF
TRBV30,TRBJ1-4,CAWEDRGPTNEKLFF